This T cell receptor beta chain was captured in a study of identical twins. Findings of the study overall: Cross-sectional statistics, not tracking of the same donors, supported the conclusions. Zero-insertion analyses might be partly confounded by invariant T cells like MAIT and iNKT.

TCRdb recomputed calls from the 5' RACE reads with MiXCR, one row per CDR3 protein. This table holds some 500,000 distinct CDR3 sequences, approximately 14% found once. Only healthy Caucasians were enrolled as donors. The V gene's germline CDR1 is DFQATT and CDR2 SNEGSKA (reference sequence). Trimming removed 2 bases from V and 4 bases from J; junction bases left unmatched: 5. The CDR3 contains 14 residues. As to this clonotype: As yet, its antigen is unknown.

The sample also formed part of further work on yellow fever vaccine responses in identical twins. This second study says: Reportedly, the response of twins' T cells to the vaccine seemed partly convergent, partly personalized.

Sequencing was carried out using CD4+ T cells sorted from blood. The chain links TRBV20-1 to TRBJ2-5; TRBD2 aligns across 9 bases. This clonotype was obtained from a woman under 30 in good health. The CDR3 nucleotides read TGCAGTGCTAGAAGCGGGGGGCGGGGAGAGACCCAGTACTTC. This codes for CSARSGGRGETQYF.